Listed below are T cell receptor beta chains from one sample, sequenced in a study of blood T cell repertoires in COVID-19. Libraries were prepared by immunoSEQ multiplex PCR; TCRdb keeps only in-frame clonotypes and omits some of them. In the table there are 130,000 to 150,000 clones, roughly 79% of which are singletons. What was sequenced was peripheral blood. The receptor source for this set is a human donor with acute or convalescent COVID-19. The donor label of this sample is uncertain. The CDR3 runs from the conserved cysteine through the conserved F or W. A D gene is named only where the DNA matches it firmly. Size is omitted from some rows. Given values are once, few, many or a class for expanded clones.

>TRBV24-1|NA|TRBJ2-1|NA
CATSEGGIPYNEQFF
TGTGCCACCAGTGAAGGAGGGATCCCCTACAATGAGCAGTTCTTC
>TRBV10-3|TRBD1|TRBJ1-5|NA
CAIRDRENQPQHF
TGTGCCATCAGAGACAGGGAAAATCAGCCCCAGCATTTT
>TRBV20-1|NA|TRBJ1-1|few
CSASRGPEAFF
TGCAGTGCTTCGCGGGGCCCTGAAGCTTTCTTT
>TRBV5-1|NA|TRBJ1-2|NA
CASSLGQGGIYTF
TGCGCCAGCAGCTTAGGCCAGGGAGGTATCTACACCTTC
>TRBV6-5|TRBD1|TRBJ1-4|NA
CASMTQGGAMEKLFF
TGTGCCAGCATGACCCAAGGGGGCGCGATGGAAAAACTGTTTTTT
>TRBV9|TRBD2|TRBJ2-1|few
CASSVEGAGVSYNEQFF
TGTGCCAGCAGCGTAGAGGGAGCGGGGGTTTCCTACAATGAGCAGTTCTTC
>TRBV5-6|NA|TRBJ2-1|NA
CASSWGGPTYNEQFF
TGTGCCAGCAGCTGGGGGGGGCCGACCTACAATGAGCAGTTCTTC
>TRBV2|TRBD1|TRBJ1-2|once
CASSARDRIYGYTF
TGTGCCAGCAGCGCACGGGACAGAATCTATGGCTACACCTTC
>TRBV7-3|TRBD2|TRBJ2-2|NA
CASSGAGGPTGELFF
TGTGCCAGCAGCGGAGCGGGGGGGCCCACCGGGGAGCTGTTTTTT
>TRBV7-8|TRBD2|TRBJ2-3|NA
CASSLRDYHTDTQYF
TGTGCCAGCAGCCTACGGGACTATCACACAGATACGCAGTATTTT
>TRBV14|NA|TRBJ2-3|NA
CASSPTAATVGGDTQYF
TGTGCCAGCAGCCCTACCGCGGCGACTGTGGGGGGAGATACGCAGTATTTT
>TRBV27|TRBD2|TRBJ2-1|NA
CASSPTLAGALEQFF
TGTGCCAGCAGTCCAACACTAGCGGGGGCCCTTGAGCAGTTCTTC
>TRBV19|NA|TRBJ1-4|once
CASSIGVKLFF
TGTGCCAGTAGTATCGGGGTGAAACTGTTTTTT
>TRBV7-9|NA|TRBJ2-7|NA
CASSLVNEQYF
TGTGCCAGCAGCTTAGTAAACGAGCAGTACTTC
>TRBV15|NA|TRBJ1-1|once
CATSRDQAVRGTNTEAFF
TGTGCCACCAGCAGAGACCAAGCCGTACGGGGGACTAACACTGAAGCTTTCTTT
>TRBV14|NA|TRBJ1-1|once
CASSPRLGADTEAFF
TGTGCCAGCAGCCCCCGGTTGGGGGCGGACACTGAAGCTTTCTTT
>TRBV20-1|TRBD1|TRBJ1-2|few
CSASQGGGGYTF
TGCAGTGCTAGTCAGGGGGGAGGTGGCTACACCTTC
>TRBV12-3/TRBV12-4|TRBD1|TRBJ2-7|NA
CASSSGQRRSF
TGTGCCAGCAGTTCGGGACAGCGGCGGAGCTTC
>TRBV25-1|NA|TRBJ1-1|NA
CASSGLFGHENTEAFF
TGTGCCAGCAGTGGACTGTTCGGACATGAGAACACTGAAGCTTTCTTT
>TRBV4-1|NA|TRBJ1-2|NA
CASSHAGDYGYTF
TGCGCCAGCAGCCATGCAGGGGACTATGGCTACACCTTC
>TRBV6-5|TRBD1|TRBJ2-2|NA
CASSRTGANTGELFF
TGTGCCAGCAGTCGGACAGGGGCGAACACCGGGGAGCTGTTTTTT
>TRBV3-1/TRBV3-2|NA|TRBJ1-2|NA
CASSQGGGYTF
TGTGCCAGCAGCCAGGGGGGTGGCTACACCTTC
>TRBV19|TRBD2|TRBJ2-7|NA
CATARGGRSSYEQYF
TGTGCCACCGCCCGGGGAGGGAGAAGCTCCTACGAGCAGTACTTC
>TRBV19|NA|TRBJ2-1|NA
CASSKQGYEQFF
TGTGCCAGTAGTAAACAGGGCTATGAGCAGTTCTTC
>TRBV10-3|TRBD1|TRBJ1-1|once
CAISTDRGLSSNTEAFF
TGTGCCATCAGTACGGACAGGGGGCTCTCTTCGAACACTGAAGCTTTCTTT
>TRBV5-1|NA|TRBJ2-7|many
CASTNGVTSYEQYF
TGCGCCAGCACCAATGGAGTAACCTCCTACGAGCAGTACTTC
>TRBV5-6|NA|TRBJ1-1|few
CASSTGGTEAFF
TGTGCCAGCAGCACGGGGGGGACTGAAGCTTTCTTT
>TRBV5-1|TRBD2|TRBJ2-5|once
CASSFLAGDGTQYF
TGCGCCAGCAGCTTCCTAGCGGGGGATGGGACCCAGTACTTC
>TRBV18|TRBD1|TRBJ1-6|NA
CASSPGTGQRSPLHF
TGTGCCAGCTCTCCGGGGACAGGGCAAAGATCACCCCTCCACTTT
>TRBV7-9|TRBD2|TRBJ2-3|NA
CASSLEVAGGLTDTQYF
TGTGCCAGCAGCTTAGAGGTAGCGGGGGGCCTCACAGATACGCAGTATTTT
>TRBV30|NA|TRBJ2-5|NA
CAWSEGYRVEETQYF
TGTGCCTGGAGTGAGGGATACAGGGTGGAGGAGACCCAGTACTTC
>TRBV7-2|NA|TRBJ1-1|NA
CASSSAGKGRGEAFF
TGTGCCAGCAGCTCAGCGGGGAAGGGCCGCGGGGAAGCTTTCTTT
>TRBV4-2|TRBD2|TRBJ2-5|NA
CASSPTAAGGEETQYF
TGTGCCAGCAGCCCCACCGCGGCGGGGGGCGAGGAGACCCAGTACTTC
>TRBV7-8|NA|TRBJ2-5|NA
CASAPGPLEAETQYF
TGTGCCAGCGCTCCCGGCCCTCTTGAGGCGGAGACCCAGTACTTC
>TRBV5-1|TRBD1|TRBJ2-1|few
CASGTGEDNEQFF
TGCGCCAGCGGGACAGGGGAGGACAATGAGCAGTTCTTC
>TRBV10-3|TRBD1|TRBJ1-1|NA
CAISLGQGVGNTEAFF
TGTGCCATCAGCCTGGGACAGGGGGTCGGGAACACTGAAGCTTTCTTT
>TRBV2|TRBD2|TRBJ2-5|NA
CASSEWGGPQYF
TGTGCCAGCAGTGAATGGGGGGGACCCCAGTACTTC
>TRBV5-5|NA|TRBJ2-3|NA
CASSSDPRLSTDTQYF
TGTGCCAGCAGCTCCGACCCTCGACTCAGCACAGATACGCAGTATTTT
>TRBV7-6|TRBD1|TRBJ2-5|NA
CASSLGTGEAETQYF
TGTGCCAGCAGCTTAGGGACAGGGGAGGCAGAGACCCAGTACTTC
>TRBV2|TRBD1|TRBJ1-2|few
CASSEALMGQGTYGYTF
TGTGCCAGCAGTGAAGCGCTAATGGGACAGGGAACCTATGGCTACACCTTC
>TRBV7-6|NA|TRBJ2-5|NA
CASSQWGELVLETQYF
TGTGCCAGCAGCCAATGGGGGGAATTGGTGTTGGAGACCCAGTACTTC
>TRBV19|TRBD1|TRBJ2-2|NA
CASSGTGRINTGELFF
TGTGCCAGTAGCGGGACAGGGAGGATTAACACCGGGGAGCTGTTTTTT
>TRBV12-5|NA|TRBJ1-5|NA
CASGSDGEGLAQPQHF
TGTGCTAGTGGTTCTGACGGTGAAGGACTAGCTCAGCCCCAGCATTTT
>TRBV5-1|NA|TRBJ2-3|many
CASSSSTDTQYF
TGCGCCAGCAGCTCTAGCACAGATACGCAGTATTTT
>TRBV6-5|TRBD1|TRBJ2-5|NA
CASSRTGFSETQYF
TGTGCCAGCAGCCGGACAGGGTTTAGTGAGACCCAGTACTTC
>TRBV7-2|NA|TRBJ1-2|NA
CASSLGGQKRGYGYTF
TGTGCCAGCAGCTTAGGCGGACAGAAGAGGGGCTATGGCTACACCTTC
>TRBV11-2|NA|TRBJ2-2|NA
CASNLHFEEGELFF
TGTGCCAGCAACTTACACTTCGAGGAAGGGGAGCTGTTTTTT
>TRBV10-2|NA|TRBJ2-2|NA
CASKHMEQNTGELFF
TGCGCCAGCAAGCATATGGAGCAGAACACCGGGGAGCTGTTTTTT
>TRBV6-5|NA|TRBJ1-1|NA
CASRGRTEAFF
TGTGCCAGCAGGGGGCGAACTGAAGCTTTCTTT
>TRBV7-8|TRBD1|TRBJ2-1|NA
CASSLDDPGGARRDEQFF
TGTGCCAGCAGCTTAGATGATCCAGGGGGCGCCCGACGCGACGAGCAGTTCTTC
>TRBV12-5|NA|TRBJ2-2|NA
CASGLGQNTGELFF
TGTGCTAGTGGTTTAGGACAGAACACCGGGGAGCTGTTTTTT
>TRBV24-1|NA|TRBJ1-1|NA
CATQGKTEAFF
TGTGCCACCCAGGGCAAAACTGAAGCTTTCTTT
>TRBV18|TRBD1|TRBJ1-3|NA
CASSFDRVPGNTIYF
TGTGCCAGCTCATTCGACAGGGTTCCTGGAAACACCATATATTTT